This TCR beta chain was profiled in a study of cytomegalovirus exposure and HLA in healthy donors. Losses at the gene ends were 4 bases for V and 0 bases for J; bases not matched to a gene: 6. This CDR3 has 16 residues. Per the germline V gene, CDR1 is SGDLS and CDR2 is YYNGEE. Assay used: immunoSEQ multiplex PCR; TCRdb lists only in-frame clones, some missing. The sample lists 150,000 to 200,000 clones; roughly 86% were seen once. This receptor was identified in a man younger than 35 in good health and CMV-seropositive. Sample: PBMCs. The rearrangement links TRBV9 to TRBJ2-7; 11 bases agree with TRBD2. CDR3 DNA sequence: TGTGCCAGCAGCCCCCGACTAGCGGGGAGCTCCTACGAGCAGTACTTC. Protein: CASSPRLAGSSYEQYF.